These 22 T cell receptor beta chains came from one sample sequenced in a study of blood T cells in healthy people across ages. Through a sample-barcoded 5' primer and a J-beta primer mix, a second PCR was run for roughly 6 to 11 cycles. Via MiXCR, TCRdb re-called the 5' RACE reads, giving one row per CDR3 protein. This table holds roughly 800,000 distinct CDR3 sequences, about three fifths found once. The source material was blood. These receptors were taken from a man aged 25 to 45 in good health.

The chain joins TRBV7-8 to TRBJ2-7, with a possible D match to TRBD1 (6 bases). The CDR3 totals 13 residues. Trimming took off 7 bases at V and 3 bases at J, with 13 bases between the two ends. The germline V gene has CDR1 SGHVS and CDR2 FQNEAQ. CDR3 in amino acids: CASILDRLYEQYF. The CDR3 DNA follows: TGTGCCAGCATTCTCGACAGGCTCTACGAGCAGTACTTC. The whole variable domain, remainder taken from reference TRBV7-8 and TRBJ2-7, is GAGVSQSPRYKVAKRGQDVALRCDPISGHVSLFWYQQALGQGPEFLTYFQNEAQLDKSGLPSDRFFAERPEGSVSTLKIQRTQQEDSAVYLCASILDRLYEQYFGPGTRLTVT.

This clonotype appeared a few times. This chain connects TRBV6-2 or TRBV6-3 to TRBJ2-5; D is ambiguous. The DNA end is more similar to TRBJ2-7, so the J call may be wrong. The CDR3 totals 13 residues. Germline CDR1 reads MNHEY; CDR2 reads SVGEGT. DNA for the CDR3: TGTGCCAGCAGTCAATACACAGTTTCCGAGCAGTACTTC. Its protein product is CASSQYTVSEQYF.

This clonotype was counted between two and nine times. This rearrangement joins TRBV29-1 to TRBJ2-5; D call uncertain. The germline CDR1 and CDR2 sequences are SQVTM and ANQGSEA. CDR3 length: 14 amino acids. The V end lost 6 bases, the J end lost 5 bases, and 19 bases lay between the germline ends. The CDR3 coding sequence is TGCAGCGTGAGAACCCGGCTCGCCCGGGAGACCCAGTACTTC. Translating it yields CSVRTRLARETQYF.

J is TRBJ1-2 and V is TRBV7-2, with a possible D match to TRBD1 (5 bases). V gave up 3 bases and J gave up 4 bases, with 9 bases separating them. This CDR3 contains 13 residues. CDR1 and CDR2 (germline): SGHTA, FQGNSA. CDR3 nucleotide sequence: TGTGCCAGCAGCTTCCCAGGGAGCTATGGCTACACCTTC. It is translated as CASSFPGSYGYTF. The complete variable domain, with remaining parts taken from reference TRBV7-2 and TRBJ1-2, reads GAGVSQSPSNKVTEKGKDVELRCDPISGHTALYWYRQSLGQGLEFLIYFQGNSAPDKSGLPSDRFSAERTGGSVSTLTIQRTQQEDSAVYLCASSFPGSYGYTFGSGTRLTVV.

The CDR3 spells CSAREDEYNEQFF. CDR3 sequence (DNA): TGCAGTGCTAGAGAGGACGAGTACAATGAGCAGTTCTTC. The chain uses TRBV20-1 and TRBJ2-1; D remains ambiguous. Per germline, CDR1 DFQATT and CDR2 SNEGSKA (reference sequence). The germline V and J ends were trimmed by 0 bases and 4 bases, with 7 bases remaining between them. The length of the CDR3 is 13 residues.

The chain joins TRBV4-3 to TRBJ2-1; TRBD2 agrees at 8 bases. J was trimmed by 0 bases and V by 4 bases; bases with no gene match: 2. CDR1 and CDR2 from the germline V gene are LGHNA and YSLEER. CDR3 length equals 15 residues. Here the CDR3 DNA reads TGCGCCAGCAGCCCCGGGACTAGCTCCTACAATGAGCAGTTCTTC. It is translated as CASSPGTSSYNEQFF.

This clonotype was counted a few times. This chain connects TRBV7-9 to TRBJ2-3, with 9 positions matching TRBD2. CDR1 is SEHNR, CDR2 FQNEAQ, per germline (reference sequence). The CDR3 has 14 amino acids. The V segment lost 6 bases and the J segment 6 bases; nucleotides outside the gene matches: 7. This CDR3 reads CASSRLAAVDTQYF. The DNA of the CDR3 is TGTGCCAGCAGTCGACTAGCGGCTGTCGATACGCAGTATTTT.

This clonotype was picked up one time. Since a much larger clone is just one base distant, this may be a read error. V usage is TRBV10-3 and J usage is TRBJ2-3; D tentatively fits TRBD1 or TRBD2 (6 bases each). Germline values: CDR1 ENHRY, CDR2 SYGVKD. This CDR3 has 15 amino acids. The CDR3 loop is CAVSELRGGKDTQYF. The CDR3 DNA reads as TGTGCCGTCAGTGAGTTACGAGGGGGGAAAGATACGCAGTATTTT.

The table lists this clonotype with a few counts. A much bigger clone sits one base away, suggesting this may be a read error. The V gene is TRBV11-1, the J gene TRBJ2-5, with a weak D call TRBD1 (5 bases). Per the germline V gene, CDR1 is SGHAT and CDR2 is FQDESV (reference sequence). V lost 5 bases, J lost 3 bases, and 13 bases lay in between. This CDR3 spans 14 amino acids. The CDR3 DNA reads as TGTGCCAGCAGCAATACCAACAGGAAAGAGACCCAGTACTTC. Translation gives CASSNTNRKETQYF.

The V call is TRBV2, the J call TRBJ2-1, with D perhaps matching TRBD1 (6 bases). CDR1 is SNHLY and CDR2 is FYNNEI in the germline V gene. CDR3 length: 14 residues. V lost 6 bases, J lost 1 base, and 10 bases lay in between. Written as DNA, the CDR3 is TGTGCCAGCAGGGAGGACAGTTCCTACAATGAGCAGTTCTTC. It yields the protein CASREDSSYNEQFF.

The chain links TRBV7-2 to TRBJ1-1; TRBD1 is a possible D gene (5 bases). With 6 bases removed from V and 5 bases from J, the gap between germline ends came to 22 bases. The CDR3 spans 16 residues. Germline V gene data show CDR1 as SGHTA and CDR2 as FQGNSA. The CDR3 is CASSLNRDPRWTEAFF. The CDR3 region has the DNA TGTGCCAGCAGTTTAAACCGGGACCCCCGATGGACTGAAGCTTTCTTT.

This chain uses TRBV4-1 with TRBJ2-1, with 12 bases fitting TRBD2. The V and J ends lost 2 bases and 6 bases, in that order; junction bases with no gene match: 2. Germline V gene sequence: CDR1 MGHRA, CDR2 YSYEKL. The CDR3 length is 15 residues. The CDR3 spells CASSQSSGGANEQFF. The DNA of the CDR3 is TGCGCCAGCAGCCAATCTAGCGGGGGGGCCAATGAGCAGTTCTTC.

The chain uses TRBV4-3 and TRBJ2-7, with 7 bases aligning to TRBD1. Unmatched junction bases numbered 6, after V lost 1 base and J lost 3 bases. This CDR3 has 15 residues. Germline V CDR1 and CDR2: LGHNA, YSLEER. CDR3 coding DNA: TGCGCCAGCAGCCAAGTTTGGGACAGCGGCTACGAGCAGTACTTC. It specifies CASSQVWDSGYEQYF.

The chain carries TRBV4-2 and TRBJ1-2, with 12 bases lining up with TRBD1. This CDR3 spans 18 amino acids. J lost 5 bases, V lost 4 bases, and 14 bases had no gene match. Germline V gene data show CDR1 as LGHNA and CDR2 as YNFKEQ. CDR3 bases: TGTGCCAGCAGCCGCCTGGGCGGGGACAGGGGGCCTGAGTATGGCTACACCTTC. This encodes CASSRLGGDRGPEYGYTF.

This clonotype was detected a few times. In DNA, the CDR3 is TGTGCCAGCAGCCCCCACACAGGGGATGGCTACACCTTC. It is translated as CASSPHTGDGYTF. The V call is TRBV6-6, the J call TRBJ1-2; the match to TRBD1 covers 7 bases. The V gene's germline CDR1 is MNHNY and CDR2 SVGAGI (reference sequence). The ends lost 6 bases at V and 6 bases at J; junction bases unmatched: 7. The CDR3 extends over 13 amino acids.

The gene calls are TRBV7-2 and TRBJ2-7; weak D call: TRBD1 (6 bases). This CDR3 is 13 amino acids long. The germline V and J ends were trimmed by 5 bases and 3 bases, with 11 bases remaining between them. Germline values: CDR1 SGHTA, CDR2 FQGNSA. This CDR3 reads CASSVGTYYEQYF. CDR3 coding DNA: TGTGCCAGCAGCGTAGGGACATACTACGAGCAGTACTTC. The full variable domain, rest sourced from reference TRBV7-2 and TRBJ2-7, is GAGVSQSPSNKVTEKGKDVELRCDPISGHTALYWYRQSLGQGLEFLIYFQGNSAPDKSGLPSDRFSAERTGGSVSTLTIQRTQQEDSAVYLCASSVGTYYEQYFGPGTRLTVT.

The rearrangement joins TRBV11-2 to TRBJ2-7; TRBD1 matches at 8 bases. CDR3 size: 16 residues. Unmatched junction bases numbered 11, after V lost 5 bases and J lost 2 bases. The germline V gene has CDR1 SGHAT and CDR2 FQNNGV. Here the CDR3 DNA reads TGTGCCAGCAGCCCCCAAACCGGGACAGGAGCCTACGAGCAGTACTTC. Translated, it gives CASSPQTGTGAYEQYF. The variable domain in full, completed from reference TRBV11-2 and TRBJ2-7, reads EAGVAQSPRYKIIEKRQSVAFWCNPISGHATLYWYQQILGQGPKLLIQFQNNGVVDDSQLPKDRFSAERLKGVDSTLKIQPAKLEDSAVYLCASSPQTGTGAYEQYFGPGTRLTVT.

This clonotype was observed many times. CDR3 coding DNA: TGTGCCAGTAAAAGGGGCCTGGCCTACGAGCAGTACTTC. Amino acid sequence: CASKRGLAYEQYF. V and J are TRBV12-3 or TRBV12-4 and TRBJ2-7, with a weak D call TRBD1 (5 bases). Trimming removed 9 bases at V and 2 bases at J, with 14 bases between. This CDR3 region has 13 residues.

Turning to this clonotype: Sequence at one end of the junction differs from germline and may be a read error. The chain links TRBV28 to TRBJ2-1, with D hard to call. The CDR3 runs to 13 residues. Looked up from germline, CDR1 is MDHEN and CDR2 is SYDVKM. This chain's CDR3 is CACSAPRRYEQFF. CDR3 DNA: TGTGCCTGCAGTGCGCCGAGACGGTATGAGCAGTTCTTC.

Written as DNA, the CDR3 is TGCAGTGCCATGGGCAGCCAACAAGAGACCCAGTACTTC. Translating it yields CSAMGSQQETQYF. The gene calls are TRBV20-1 and TRBJ2-5; the D is unclear. The germline V and J ends were trimmed by 6 bases and 2 bases, with 13 bases remaining between them. The CDR3 sequence is 13 residues long. Germline V gene sequence: CDR1 DFQATT, CDR2 SNEGSKA (reference sequence).

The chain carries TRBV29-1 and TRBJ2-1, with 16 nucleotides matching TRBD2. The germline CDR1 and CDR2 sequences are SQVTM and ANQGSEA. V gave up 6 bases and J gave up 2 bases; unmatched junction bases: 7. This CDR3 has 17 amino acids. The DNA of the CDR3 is TGCAGCGTGACCGGGACTAGCGGGAGGGCCGCCTACAATGAGCAGTTCTTC. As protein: CSVTGTSGRAAYNEQFF.

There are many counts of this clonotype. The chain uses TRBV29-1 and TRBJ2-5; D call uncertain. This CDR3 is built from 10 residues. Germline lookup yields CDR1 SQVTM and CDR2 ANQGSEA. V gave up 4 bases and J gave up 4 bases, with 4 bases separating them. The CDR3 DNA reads TGCAGCGTTGGTTTAGAGACCCAGTACTTC. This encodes CSVGLETQYF.